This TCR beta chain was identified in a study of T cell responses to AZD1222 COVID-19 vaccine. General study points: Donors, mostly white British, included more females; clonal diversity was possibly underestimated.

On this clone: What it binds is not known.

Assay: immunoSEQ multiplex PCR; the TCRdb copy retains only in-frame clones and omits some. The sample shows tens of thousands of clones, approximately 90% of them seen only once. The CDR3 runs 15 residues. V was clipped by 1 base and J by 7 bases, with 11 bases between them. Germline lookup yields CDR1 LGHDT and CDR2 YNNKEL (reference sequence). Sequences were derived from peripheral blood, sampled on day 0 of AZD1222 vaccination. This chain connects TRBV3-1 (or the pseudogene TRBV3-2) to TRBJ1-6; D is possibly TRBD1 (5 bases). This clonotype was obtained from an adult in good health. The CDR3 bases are TGTGCCAGCAGCCAAGTTTCAGGGAGGAATTCACCCCTCCACTTT. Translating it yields CASSQVSGRNSPLHF.